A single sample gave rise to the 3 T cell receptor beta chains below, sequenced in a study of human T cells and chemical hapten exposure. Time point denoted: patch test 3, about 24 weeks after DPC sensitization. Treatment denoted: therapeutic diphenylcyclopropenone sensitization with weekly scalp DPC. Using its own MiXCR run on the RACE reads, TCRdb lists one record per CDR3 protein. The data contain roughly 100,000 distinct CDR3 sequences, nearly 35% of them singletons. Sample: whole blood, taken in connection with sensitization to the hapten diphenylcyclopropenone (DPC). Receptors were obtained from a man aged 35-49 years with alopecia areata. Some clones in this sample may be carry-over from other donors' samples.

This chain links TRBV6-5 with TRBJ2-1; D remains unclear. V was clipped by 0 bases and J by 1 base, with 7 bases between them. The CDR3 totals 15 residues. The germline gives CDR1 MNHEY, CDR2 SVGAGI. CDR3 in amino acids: CASSYSENSYNEQFF. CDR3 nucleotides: TGTGCCAGCAGTTACTCCGAGAATTCCTACAATGAGCAGTTCTTC.

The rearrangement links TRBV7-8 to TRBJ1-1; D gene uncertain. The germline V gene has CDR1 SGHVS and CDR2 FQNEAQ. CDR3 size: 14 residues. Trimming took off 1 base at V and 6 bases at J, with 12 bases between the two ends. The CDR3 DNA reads TGTGCCAGCAGCTTAGTGGAATACGGGCCTGAAGCTTTCTTT. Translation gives CASSLVEYGPEAFF.

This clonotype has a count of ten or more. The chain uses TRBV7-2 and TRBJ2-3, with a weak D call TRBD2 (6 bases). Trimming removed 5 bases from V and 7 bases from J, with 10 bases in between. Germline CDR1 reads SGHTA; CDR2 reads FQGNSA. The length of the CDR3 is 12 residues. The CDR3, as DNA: TGTGCCAGCAGCGTACTAGCAAATACGCAGTATTTT. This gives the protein CASSVLANTQYF.